Presented here are 31 T cell receptor beta chains from one specimen sequenced in a study of blood T cell repertoires in COVID-19. The table came from immunoSEQ multiplex PCR; TCRdb's copy has only in-frame clones and leaves some out. Here the sample spans almost 95,000 clones, 87% being singletons. Sequences were obtained from peripheral blood. The receptors come from a woman aged 55-69 years with COVID-19, enrolled during active disease.

The genes are TRBV25-1 and TRBJ2-1, with TRBD1 identical over 9 bases. CDR3 length equals 15 residues. The V and J ends lost 2 bases and 3 bases, in that order; junction bases with no gene match: 2. The V gene's germline CDR1 is MGHDK and CDR2 SYGVNS. CDR3 sequence reads: CASSEPGQGYNEQFF. The CDR3 DNA reads TGTGCCAGCAGTGAACCGGGACAGGGCTACAATGAGCAGTTCTTC.

The V call is TRBV5-1, the J call TRBJ1-1, with D possibly TRBD1 on 5 matching bases. This CDR3 has 12 amino acids. Deletions cut 4 bases from V and 6 bases from J, with 10 bases between. Germline V lookup: CDR1 SGHRS, CDR2 YFSETQ. CDR3: CASSRGNSEAFF. CDR3 bases: TGCGCCAGCAGCAGGGGCAACTCTGAAGCTTTCTTT. The variable domain in full, with the rest retrieved from reference TRBV5-1 and TRBJ1-1, is KAGVTQTPRYLIKTRGQQVTLSCSPISGHRSVSWYQQTPGQGLQFLFEYFSETQRNKGNFPGRFSGRQFSNSRSEMNVSTLELGDSALYLCASSRGNSEAFFGQGTRLTVV.

The rearrangement uses TRBV7-2 and TRBJ1-2, with 8 bases matching TRBD1. This CDR3 spans 15 amino acids. V dropped 3 bases and J dropped 7; count of bases not matched to a gene: 10. The germline CDR1 and CDR2 sequences are SGHTA and FQGNSA. The CDR3 loop reads CASSLDRDSVSGYTF. In DNA form, the CDR3 reads TGTGCCAGCAGCTTGGACAGGGACTCTGTCTCTGGCTACACCTTC.

CDR3 sequence reads: CAWSEDRVDGYTF. CDR3 nucleotide sequence: TGTGCCTGGAGTGAGGACAGGGTGGATGGCTACACCTTC. The chain recombines TRBV30 with TRBJ1-2; TRBD1 agrees at 8 bases. Germline-derived CDR1 and CDR2 are GTSNPN and SVGIG (reference sequence). After removal of 1 base from V and 6 bases from J, the junction contained 4 bases not matched to a gene. The CDR3 consists of 13 residues. Supplemented by reference TRBV30 and TRBJ1-2, the full variable domain reads SQTIHQWPATLVQPVGSPLSLECTVEGTSNPNLYWYRQAAGRGLQLLFYSVGIGQISSEVPQNLSASRPQDRQFILSSKKLLLSDSGFYLCAWSEDRVDGYTFGSGTRLTVV.

The chain joins TRBV30 to TRBJ1-6; D might be TRBD1 (6 bases). CDR3 size: 17 residues. Germline values: CDR1 GTSNPN, CDR2 SVGIG (reference sequence). Trimming stripped 2 bases from V and 0 bases from J, with 14 bases between. The DNA of the CDR3 is TGTGCCTGGAGTCAGGGACACCGGAGCTCCTATAATTCACCCCTCCACTTT. Amino acid sequence: CAWSQGHRSSYNSPLHF. Filled out from reference TRBV30 and TRBJ1-6, the complete variable domain reads SQTIHQWPATLVQPVGSPLSLECTVEGTSNPNLYWYRQAAGRGLQLLFYSVGIGQISSEVPQNLSASRPQDRQFILSSKKLLLSDSGFYLCAWSQGHRSSYNSPLHFGNGTRLTVT.

The chain joins TRBV6-1 to TRBJ1-5; 8 bases map to TRBD1. CDR1 and CDR2 from the germline V gene are MNHNS and SASEGT. The trim removed 0 bases at V and 0 bases at J, leaving 7 bases unmatched. CDR3 length equals 18 residues. Here the CDR3 reads CASSEALLGQASNQPQHF. CDR3 DNA: TGTGCCAGCAGTGAAGCTCTACTGGGACAGGCTAGCAATCAGCCCCAGCATTTT.

This chain uses TRBV4-3 with TRBJ1-2; D gene ambiguous. V was clipped by 4 bases and J by 4 bases, with 13 bases between them. In germline, CDR1 is LGHNA, CDR2 YSLEER. This CDR3 contains 14 residues. CDR3 in DNA: TGCGCCAGCAGCCCCTCAGCGGGTGGCTATGGCTACACCTTC. Amino acids: CASSPSAGGYGYTF.

On this clone itself: At one boundary the junction diverges from the germline segment, which might be a read error. V is TRBV7-7 and J is TRBJ2-5; 7 bases line up with TRBD1. The germline gives CDR1 SSHAT, CDR2 FNYEAQ (reference sequence). The CDR3 sequence is 15 residues long. CDR3 sequence reads: CASSLGDRNQETQYF. The CDR3 bases are TGTGCTAGCAGCTTAGGGGACAGAAACCAAGAGACCCAGTACTTC. Full variable domain (remainder filled in from reference TRBV7-7 and TRBJ2-5): GAGVSQSPRYKVTKRGQDVTLRCDPISSHATLYWYQQALGQGPEFLTYFNYEAQPDKSGLPSDRFSAERPEGSISTLTIQRTEQRDSAMYRCASSLGDRNQETQYFGPGTRLLVL.

CDR3 in amino acids: CASSGGRGANTGELFF. The CDR3 DNA reads TGTGCCAGCAGTGGGGGGAGGGGGGCGAACACCGGGGAGCTGTTTTTT. The J gene is TRBJ2-2, the V gene TRBV27, with D possibly being TRBD2 (7 bases). Trimming left V 5 bases short and J 0 bases short, with 13 bases between. In germline, CDR1 is MNHEY, CDR2 SMNVEV (reference sequence). The CDR3 has 16 amino acids.

The chain is built from TRBV4-3 and TRBJ2-2; D possibly corresponds to TRBD2 (5 bases). CDR1 and CDR2 (germline): LGHNA, YSLEER. Trimming left V 1 base short and J 1 base short, with 13 bases between. The CDR3 runs 17 residues. For the CDR3, the DNA is TGCGCCAGCAGCCAAGGCTTGACGAGGGAGAACACCGGGGAGCTGTTTTTT. Protein: CASSQGLTRENTGELFF.

The chain joins TRBV27 to TRBJ1-2; 9 bases match TRBD1. This CDR3 contains 13 residues. Germline assignment: CDR1 MNHEY and CDR2 SMNVEV (reference sequence). The V gene end was trimmed by 7 bases and the J gene end by 6 bases; junction bases not matched to a gene: 6. The chain's CDR3 is CASTGQGSNGYTF. Here the CDR3 DNA reads TGTGCCAGCACCGGACAGGGGTCCAATGGCTACACCTTC.

V usage is TRBV28 and J usage is TRBJ1-5, with TRBD1 as a possible D gene (6 bases). The CDR3 totals 14 residues. Germline CDR1 MDHEN, CDR2 SYDVKM. Trimming removed 6 bases at V and 4 bases at J, with 13 bases between. The CDR3 is CASSPDSRNQPQHF. CDR3 sequence (DNA): TGTGCCAGCAGCCCGGACAGCAGGAATCAGCCCCAGCATTTT. The variable domain in full, completed from reference TRBV28 and TRBJ1-5, reads DVKVTQSSRYLVKRTGEKVFLECVQDMDHENMFWYRQDPGLGLRLIYFSYDVKMKEKGDIPEGYSVSREKKERFSLILESASTNQTSMYLCASSPDSRNQPQHFGDGTRLSIL.

V usage is TRBV5-1 and J usage is TRBJ1-2; 7 bases match TRBD1. Germline assignment: CDR1 SGHRS and CDR2 YFSETQ. The CDR3 loop spans 14 amino acids. The V and J ends lost 1 base and 3 bases, in that order; junction bases with no gene match: 3. The CDR3 region is CASSLTGVDYGYTF. In DNA form, the CDR3 reads TGCGCCAGCAGCTTGACAGGGGTGGACTATGGCTACACCTTC. The full variable domain, in which reference TRBV5-1 and TRBJ1-2 provide the parts outside the CDR3, is KAGVTQTPRYLIKTRGQQVTLSCSPISGHRSVSWYQQTPGQGLQFLFEYFSETQRNKGNFPGRFSGRQFSNSRSEMNVSTLELGDSALYLCASSLTGVDYGYTFGSGTRLTVV.

This rearrangement joins TRBV21-1 to TRBJ2-1; the tabulated D call, TRBD1, remains unverified against the DNA. TRBV21-1 is a recognized pseudogene. The CDR3 runs 13 residues. CDR3 bases: TGTGCCAGCAGCAGACAAACCTACAATGAGCAGTTCTTC. This sequence encodes CASSRQTYNEQFF.

This sequence joins TRBV3-1 (or the pseudogene TRBV3-2) and TRBJ2-3; 8 bases agree with TRBD1. The CDR3 is 13 amino acids. Germline CDR1 reads LGHDT; CDR2 reads YNNKEL (reference sequence). V lost 6 bases to trimming and J lost 5 bases; unmatched junction nucleotides: 4. CDR3 loop: CASRQGARDTQYF. The CDR3 DNA reads TGTGCCAGCAGGCAGGGGGCTCGAGATACGCAGTATTTT.

This clone was counted once. The chain uses TRBV11-2 and TRBJ2-3, with 7 bases matching TRBD2. The germline gives CDR1 SGHAT, CDR2 FQNNGV. The CDR3 covers 15 residues. J gave up 0 bases and V 2 bases, and 2 bases lay outside the gene matches. Written as DNA, the CDR3 is TGTGCCAGCAGCTTACCGGGGGGTAGCACAGATACGCAGTATTTT. It codes for CASSLPGGSTDTQYF.

The V call is TRBV3-1 (or the pseudogene TRBV3-2), the J call TRBJ2-7; 14 bases line up with TRBD2. This CDR3 contains 14 residues. J lost 3 bases, V lost 6 bases, and 1 base had no gene match. Germline loops: CDR1 LGHDT, CDR2 YNNKEL (reference sequence). In DNA form, the CDR3 reads TGTGCCAGCAGTGGGACTAGCGGGGGCTACGAGCAGTACTTC. This encodes CASSGTSGGYEQYF.

The count of this clone is one. V and J are TRBV7-2 and TRBJ2-1; 9 nucleotides match TRBD2. CDR3 length: 16 residues. The trim removed 5 bases at V and 0 bases at J, leaving 5 bases unmatched. The germline V gene encodes CDR1 SGHTA and CDR2 FQGNSA. CDR3 nucleotide sequence: TGTGCCAGCAGCCCCGGGACTAGCCTCTCCTACAATGAGCAGTTCTTC. Its translation is CASSPGTSLSYNEQFF.

This rearrangement joins TRBV27 to TRBJ1-5, with TRBD1 identical over 7 bases. The CDR3 is made up of 17 amino acids. V gave up 4 bases and J gave up 6 bases; unmatched junction bases: 15. Germline V gene lookup returns CDR1 MNHEY and CDR2 SMNVEV (reference sequence). The DNA of the CDR3 is TGTGCCAGCAGTTCGACCCCGGGACAGAGGCTAGGTCAGCCCCAGCATTTT. Encoded protein: CASSSTPGQRLGQPQHF.

This clone has just one count. The chain recombines TRBV29-1 with TRBJ2-5, with D perhaps matching TRBD2 (6 bases). Germline loops: CDR1 SQVTM, CDR2 ANQGSEA. The CDR3 has 15 amino acids. The V end was cut by 3 bases, the J end by 2 bases, with 16 bases between. Here the CDR3 DNA reads TGCAGCGTTGATGGGGGGATGGGGGATCAAGAGACCCAGTACTTC. Residues: CSVDGGMGDQETQYF.

This clone was picked up one time. The chain uses TRBV6-2 or TRBV6-3 and TRBJ2-1, with 7 bases that match TRBD1. CDR3 length: 17 residues. V shed 0 bases, J shed 5 bases, and the junction held 10 bases outside the gene matches. Germline CDR1 and CDR2: MNHEY and SVGEGT. The CDR3 sequence is CASSYSYLGTVDNEQFF. CDR3 sequence (DNA): TGTGCCAGCAGTTACTCGTATTTAGGGACAGTAGACAATGAGCAGTTCTTC.

The chain combines TRBV12-3 or TRBV12-4 with TRBJ2-3; D possibly corresponds to TRBD2 (6 bases). The CDR3 spans 13 residues. V was pared by 6 bases and J by 6 bases, with 13 bases between. CDR3 sequence reads: CASSNLGGDTQYF. In DNA, the CDR3 is TGTGCCAGCAGCAATTTGGGGGGTGATACGCAGTATTTT.

This chain links TRBV29-1 with TRBJ2-1, with 10 bases aligning to TRBD1. V shed 4 bases, J shed 3 bases, and the junction held 12 bases outside the gene matches. Germline V lookup: CDR1 SQVTM, CDR2 ANQGSEA. CDR3 length equals 17 residues. The CDR3 reads CSVGATTGTGVYNEQFF. The CDR3 DNA is TGCAGCGTTGGGGCTACCACCGGGACAGGGGTCTACAATGAGCAGTTCTTC.

This sequence joins TRBV6-5 and TRBJ2-1; D is possibly TRBD2 (5 bases). The V and J ends lost 1 base and 0 bases respectively, with 10 bases between them. From germline, CDR1 is MNHEY and CDR2 SVGAGI. CDR3 size: 16 residues. Written as DNA, the CDR3 is TGTGCCAGCAGTTACTTGCTTGGGAGCTCCTACAATGAGCAGTTCTTC. Translated, it gives CASSYLLGSSYNEQFF.

This chain joins TRBV18 and TRBJ2-4; D ambiguous. Trimming stripped 6 bases from V and 5 bases from J, with 8 bases between. From germline, CDR1 is KGHSH and CDR2 LQKENI. This CDR3 contains 12 residues. The CDR3 DNA reads as TGTGCCAGCTCCGTACAAGAAAACATTCAGTACTTC. Residues: CASSVQENIQYF.

This clone was seen more than once but under ten times. The J gene is TRBJ1-6, the V gene TRBV4-2; 7 bases line up with TRBD1. Per the germline V gene, CDR1 is LGHNA and CDR2 is YNFKEQ. The V segment lost 1 base and the J segment 10 bases; nucleotides outside the gene matches: 4. The CDR3 extends over 14 amino acids. CDR3 DNA: TGTGCCAGCAGCCAAGGACAGGGCGGATCACCCCTCCACTTT. Translating it yields CASSQGQGGSPLHF.

The chain couples TRBV4-2 to TRBJ2-1; 11 bases map to TRBD2. Germline V gene lookup returns CDR1 LGHNA and CDR2 YNFKEQ. The ends lost 4 bases at V and 0 bases at J; junction bases unmatched: 11. This CDR3 has 19 residues. CDR3 coding DNA: TGTGCCAGCAGCCCCGCCCTAGCGGGGGGTCGTAGCTCCTACAATGAGCAGTTCTTC. This sequence encodes CASSPALAGGRSSYNEQFF.

This clone came up once. V usage is TRBV3-1 (or the pseudogene TRBV3-2) and J usage is TRBJ2-2; 8 bases are shared with TRBD2. Germline CDR1 reads LGHDT; CDR2 reads YNNKEL (reference sequence). V lost 1 base, J lost 5 bases, and 6 bases stayed unmatched. The CDR3 runs to 16 residues. The CDR3 DNA reads TGTGCCAGCAGCCAAGGAGCGGGGGTGAGGACCGGGGAGCTGTTTTTT. It codes for CASSQGAGVRTGELFF.

The V and J genes are TRBV29-1 and TRBJ2-5, with D possibly TRBD2 on 5 matching bases. The CDR3 runs 14 residues. V lost 2 bases and J 7 bases, leaving 17 bases between the germline ends. Germline V gene sequence: CDR1 SQVTM, CDR2 ANQGSEA. CDR3 sequence reads: CSVESRTGLGTQYF. DNA for the CDR3: TGCAGCGTTGAATCGAGGACTGGGTTGGGGACCCAGTACTTC.

The rearrangement links TRBV7-2 to TRBJ1-5, with a weak D call TRBD1 (5 bases). V gave up 2 bases and J gave up 4 bases, with 12 bases separating them. This CDR3 contains 15 residues. Per germline, CDR1 SGHTA and CDR2 FQGNSA. CDR3 sequence reads: CASSLNAGRNQPQHF. The CDR3 nucleotides are TGTGCCAGCAGCTTAAATGCAGGGCGGAATCAGCCCCAGCATTTT.

V gene TRBV11-2 combines with J gene TRBJ1-4, with TRBD1 matching over 7 bases. CDR1 and CDR2 (germline): SGHAT, FQNNGV. The CDR3 covers 16 residues. The junction had 14 bases not matched to a gene; V was cut back by 5 bases and J by 8 bases. The CDR3 sequence: CASSEVLGDRGEKLFF. The CDR3 DNA sequence: TGTGCCAGCAGCGAGGTATTAGGGGACAGAGGCGAAAAACTGTTTTTT.